The rows below give T cell receptor beta chains drawn from one sample of a study of shared clonotypes between healthy human individuals. Method: immunoSEQ multiplex PCR; TCRdb's copy keeps in-frame clones and lacks some. Of approximately 1,500,000 clones listed, 98% were seen once; the top ten hold roughly 0.4%. Sequencing input: naive CD4+ T cells sorted from blood. Every receptor here comes from a man under 40 in good health. CDR3s include the opening cysteine and the closing phenylalanine or tryptophan. Fields, in order: J gene, D gene, clone size, V gene, CDR3 length, CDR3 protein, CDR3 DNA. D genes are given only for firm matches. The size of a clone is reported for some rows only, either as once, few or many, or as a class for expanded clones.

j_gene: TRBJ1-1
d_gene: .
abundance: .
v_gene: TRBV6-6
len: 13
CDR3aa: CASSYSMVTEAFF
CDR3nt: TGTGCCAGCAGTTACTCGATGGTCACTGAAGCTTTCTTT

j_gene: TRBJ1-5
d_gene: .
abundance: .
v_gene: TRBV27
len: 12
CDR3aa: CASSFPSQPQHF
CDR3nt: TGTGCCAGCAGTTTTCCATCCCAGCCCCAGCATTTT

j_gene: TRBJ1-2
d_gene: TRBD1
abundance: .
v_gene: TRBV28
len: 16
CDR3aa: CASKSGTGASGYGYTF
CDR3nt: TGTGCCAGCAAATCCGGGACAGGGGCCAGTGGCTATGGCTACACCTTC

j_gene: TRBJ1-4
d_gene: .
abundance: .
v_gene: TRBV5-8
len: 14
CDR3aa: CASRGPGTNEKLFF
CDR3nt: TGTGCCAGCAGAGGGCCGGGAACTAATGAAAAACTGTTTTTT

j_gene: TRBJ2-5
d_gene: .
abundance: .
v_gene: TRBV6-1
len: 13
CDR3aa: CASSSRVQETQYF
CDR3nt: TGTGCCAGCAGTAGTCGGGTCCAAGAGACCCAGTACTTC

j_gene: TRBJ2-1
d_gene: TRBD1
abundance: .
v_gene: TRBV13
len: 16
CDR3aa: CASSRTSGTGTNEQFF
CDR3nt: TGTGCCAGCAGCAGAACCTCCGGGACAGGGACGAATGAGCAGTTCTTC

j_gene: TRBJ1-2
d_gene: TRBD1
abundance: .
v_gene: TRBV28
len: 16
CDR3aa: CASSFADTGTGYGYTF
CDR3nt: TGTGCCAGCAGTTTTGCAGACACCGGGACAGGCTATGGCTACACCTTC

j_gene: TRBJ2-2
d_gene: .
abundance: once
v_gene: TRBV9
len: 17
CDR3aa: CASSLSMEGAYTGELFF
CDR3nt: TGTGCCAGCAGCCTTTCGATGGAGGGGGCTTACACCGGGGAGCTGTTTTTT

j_gene: TRBJ1-1
d_gene: .
abundance: .
v_gene: TRBV11-3
len: 13
CDR3aa: CASSLGVGTEAFF
CDR3nt: TGTGCCAGCAGCTTAGGTGTGGGCACTGAAGCTTTCTTT

j_gene: TRBJ2-5
d_gene: TRBD1
abundance: .
v_gene: TRBV28
len: 16
CDR3aa: CASSKIRTGGSETQYF
CDR3nt: TGTGCCAGCAGTAAAATTAGGACAGGGGGCTCGGAGACCCAGTACTTC

j_gene: TRBJ2-7
d_gene: .
abundance: .
v_gene: TRBV5-1
len: 15
CDR3aa: CASSLVVGSIYEQYF
CDR3nt: TGCGCCAGCAGCTTGGTAGTCGGATCAATCTACGAGCAGTACTTC

j_gene: TRBJ1-5
d_gene: .
abundance: .
v_gene: TRBV30
len: 13
CDR3aa: CAWSVRAGQPQHF
CDR3nt: TGTGCCTGGAGTGTACGGGCAGGACAGCCCCAGCATTTT

j_gene: TRBJ2-7
d_gene: .
abundance: once
v_gene: TRBV6-6
len: 14
CDR3aa: CASSYEGSSYEQYF
CDR3nt: TGTGCCAGCAGTTACGAGGGTAGCTCCTACGAGCAGTACTTC

j_gene: TRBJ1-4
d_gene: TRBD1
abundance: .
v_gene: TRBV2
len: 15
CDR3aa: CASRITGATNEKLFF
CDR3nt: TGTGCCAGCAGGATAACAGGGGCAACTAATGAAAAACTGTTTTTT

j_gene: TRBJ2-1
d_gene: TRBD2
abundance: .
v_gene: TRBV7-3
len: 16
CDR3aa: CASSLTGTSAYNEQFF
CDR3nt: TGTGCCAGCAGCTTAACCGGGACTAGCGCTTACAATGAGCAGTTCTTC

j_gene: TRBJ1-3
d_gene: TRBD1
abundance: .
v_gene: TRBV5-4
len: 17
CDR3aa: CASSLYYRGRVGNTIYF
CDR3nt: TGTGCCAGCAGCTTGTACTACAGGGGGCGGGTTGGAAACACCATATATTTT

j_gene: TRBJ2-3
d_gene: .
abundance: .
v_gene: TRBV5-4
len: 16
CDR3aa: CASSLKAGPVTDTQYF
CDR3nt: TGTGCCAGCAGCCTAAAAGCGGGCCCGGTAACAGATACGCAGTATTTT

j_gene: TRBJ1-2
d_gene: .
abundance: .
v_gene: TRBV9
len: 14
CDR3aa: CASSVRTLNYGYTF
CDR3nt: TGTGCCAGCAGCGTCAGGACGCTTAACTATGGCTACACCTTC

j_gene: TRBJ2-2
d_gene: TRBD2
abundance: .
v_gene: TRBV4-3
len: 17
CDR3aa: CASSQEAGEANTGELFF
CDR3nt: TGCGCCAGCAGCCAGGAAGCGGGGGAGGCGAACACCGGGGAGCTGTTTTTT

j_gene: TRBJ2-1
d_gene: .
abundance: .
v_gene: TRBV7-2
len: 15
CDR3aa: CASSFFSDRYNEQFF
CDR3nt: TGTGCCAGCAGCTTCTTCTCGGACAGATACAATGAGCAGTTCTTC

j_gene: TRBJ2-5
d_gene: .
abundance: .
v_gene: TRBV15
len: 15
CDR3aa: CATSRDSGGVETQYF
CDR3nt: TGTGCCACCAGCAGAGATTCAGGGGGGGTAGAGACCCAGTACTTC

j_gene: TRBJ2-1
d_gene: TRBD2
abundance: .
v_gene: TRBV5-1
len: 17
CDR3aa: CASSLAPGTSGYNEQFF
CDR3nt: TGCGCCAGCAGCTTGGCCCCTGGGACTAGCGGATACAATGAGCAGTTCTTC

j_gene: TRBJ2-1
d_gene: .
abundance: .
v_gene: TRBV7-3
len: 18
CDR3aa: CASSLTVSDPLGYNEQFF
CDR3nt: TGTGCCAGCAGCTTAACTGTTTCAGACCCTTTGGGTTACAATGAGCAGTTCTTC

j_gene: TRBJ1-2
d_gene: .
abundance: .
v_gene: TRBV4-3
len: 19
CDR3aa: CASSQTTSAVSTFNYGYTF
CDR3nt: TGCGCCAGCAGCCAAACGACGTCGGCAGTCAGCACATTTAACTATGGCTACACCTTC

j_gene: TRBJ2-7
d_gene: .
abundance: .
v_gene: TRBV7-9
len: 13
CDR3aa: CASSPGTPYEQYF
CDR3nt: TGTGCCAGCAGCCCGGGGACCCCCTACGAGCAGTACTTC

j_gene: TRBJ2-1
d_gene: TRBD1
abundance: .
v_gene: TRBV19
len: 15
CDR3aa: CASSTGTGSYNEQFF
CDR3nt: TGTGCCAGTAGTACCGGGACAGGGTCGTACAATGAGCAGTTCTTC

j_gene: TRBJ2-5
d_gene: .
abundance: .
v_gene: TRBV6-5
len: 15
CDR3aa: CASSYSSITVETQYF
CDR3nt: TGTGCCAGCAGTTACTCTAGCATAACTGTAGAGACCCAGTACTTC

j_gene: TRBJ2-1
d_gene: .
abundance: .
v_gene: TRBV5-1
len: 17
CDR3aa: CASSLQLSGSSYNEQFF
CDR3nt: TGCGCCAGCAGCTTGCAATTATCGGGGAGTTCCTACAATGAGCAGTTCTTC

j_gene: TRBJ2-3
d_gene: .
abundance: .
v_gene: TRBV9
len: 13
CDR3aa: CASSVSDLDTQYF
CDR3nt: TGTGCCAGCAGCGTATCTGATCTGGATACGCAGTATTTT

j_gene: TRBJ1-5
d_gene: .
abundance: .
v_gene: TRBV7-8
len: 14
CDR3aa: CASSSEWVNQPQHF
CDR3nt: TGTGCCAGCAGCTCGGAGTGGGTAAATCAGCCCCAGCATTTT

j_gene: TRBJ2-2
d_gene: .
abundance: .
v_gene: TRBV7-8
len: 13
CDR3aa: CASSLSFAGELFF
CDR3nt: TGTGCCAGCAGCTTATCTTTTGCCGGGGAGCTGTTTTTT

j_gene: TRBJ2-2
d_gene: TRBD1
abundance: once
v_gene: TRBV19
len: 15
CDR3aa: CASSISGTATGELFF
CDR3nt: TGTGCCAGTAGTATTTCCGGGACAGCCACCGGGGAGCTGTTTTTT

j_gene: TRBJ2-5
d_gene: TRBD1
abundance: .
v_gene: TRBV19
len: 14
CDR3aa: CASSLGQGQETQYF
CDR3nt: TGTGCCAGTAGCCTGGGACAGGGCCAAGAGACCCAGTACTTC

j_gene: TRBJ1-5
d_gene: .
abundance: once
v_gene: TRBV7-2
len: 14
CDR3aa: CASSLFMANQPQHF
CDR3nt: TGTGCCAGCAGCCTATTCATGGCCAATCAGCCCCAGCATTTT

j_gene: TRBJ2-7
d_gene: .
abundance: .
v_gene: TRBV12-1
len: 17
CDR3aa: CASSRPTLAVTSYEQYF
CDR3nt: TGTGCCAGCAGCCGACCTACCCTAGCGGTGACCTCCTACGAGCAGTACTTC

j_gene: TRBJ2-7
d_gene: TRBD2
abundance: .
v_gene: TRBV28
len: 16
CDR3aa: CASSLAGGPGQSEQYF
CDR3nt: TGTGCCAGCAGCCTAGCGGGAGGGCCGGGACAATCCGAGCAGTACTTC

j_gene: TRBJ1-5
d_gene: .
abundance: .
v_gene: TRBV9
len: 15
CDR3aa: CASSPSSYLNQPQHF
CDR3nt: TGTGCCAGCAGCCCAAGTAGTTACTTAAATCAGCCCCAGCATTTT

j_gene: TRBJ2-7
d_gene: .
abundance: .
v_gene: TRBV5-1
len: 16
CDR3aa: CASSFRAGASFNEQYF
CDR3nt: TGCGCCAGCAGCTTTCGGGCAGGGGCCAGCTTCAACGAGCAGTACTTC

j_gene: TRBJ2-7
d_gene: TRBD1
abundance: .
v_gene: TRBV10-3
len: 15
CDR3aa: CAITRGRSGDYEQYF
CDR3nt: TGTGCCATTACAAGGGGGCGGAGTGGGGATTACGAGCAGTACTTC

j_gene: TRBJ1-2
d_gene: .
abundance: once
v_gene: TRBV7-9
len: 16
CDR3aa: CASSLAGSGDNYGYTF
CDR3nt: TGTGCCAGCAGCTTAGCGGGTTCAGGAGATAACTATGGCTACACCTTC

j_gene: TRBJ2-7
d_gene: TRBD1
abundance: .
v_gene: TRBV4-3
len: 15
CDR3aa: CASSHYRGSTYEQYF
CDR3nt: TGCGCCAGCAGCCACTACAGGGGATCTACCTACGAGCAGTACTTC

j_gene: TRBJ2-7
d_gene: TRBD2
abundance: .
v_gene: TRBV28
len: 15
CDR3aa: CASSLPGLARYEQYF
CDR3nt: TGTGCCAGCAGTCTACCGGGACTAGCAAGGTACGAGCAGTACTTC

j_gene: TRBJ1-2
d_gene: TRBD1
abundance: .
v_gene: TRBV5-5
len: 16
CDR3aa: CASSLDAGQANNGYTF
CDR3nt: TGTGCCAGCAGCTTGGATGCGGGACAGGCTAACAATGGCTACACCTTC

j_gene: TRBJ2-2
d_gene: .
abundance: .
v_gene: TRBV28
len: 15
CDR3aa: CASSLRIANTGELFF
CDR3nt: TGTGCCAGCAGTTTGCGTATCGCGAACACCGGGGAGCTGTTTTTT

j_gene: TRBJ1-5
d_gene: TRBD1
abundance: .
v_gene: TRBV19
len: 15
CDR3aa: CASSFRDRGNQPQHF
CDR3nt: TGTGCCAGTAGTTTCCGGGACAGGGGGAATCAGCCCCAGCATTTT

j_gene: TRBJ2-1
d_gene: TRBD2
abundance: .
v_gene: TRBV5-6
len: 16
CDR3aa: CASSPGLAGVEREQFF
CDR3nt: TGTGCCAGCAGCCCTGGACTAGCGGGAGTGGAGCGTGAGCAGTTCTTC

j_gene: TRBJ2-7
d_gene: TRBD2
abundance: .
v_gene: TRBV14
len: 20
CDR3aa: CASSQGPGLAGFFHRGEQYF
CDR3nt: TGTGCCAGCAGCCAAGGTCCGGGACTAGCGGGATTTTTTCATCGGGGCGAGCAGTACTTC

j_gene: TRBJ1-2
d_gene: .
abundance: .
v_gene: TRBV29-1
len: 8
CDR3aa: CSENGYTF
CDR3nt: TGCAGCGAAAATGGCTACACCTTC

j_gene: TRBJ1-4
d_gene: TRBD1
abundance: .
v_gene: TRBV7-6
len: 15
CDR3aa: CASSSGQGIREKLFF
CDR3nt: TGTGCCAGCAGCTCAGGACAGGGTATTCGTGAAAAACTGTTTTTT

j_gene: TRBJ2-7
d_gene: TRBD1
abundance: .
v_gene: TRBV11-2
len: 15
CDR3aa: CASSPTGTGLYEQYF
CDR3nt: TGTGCCAGCAGCCCAACCGGGACAGGGCTTTACGAGCAGTACTTC

j_gene: TRBJ1-2
d_gene: .
abundance: .
v_gene: TRBV11-2
len: 12
CDR3aa: CASARTVYGYTF
CDR3nt: TGTGCCAGCGCAAGGACGGTCTATGGCTACACCTTC

j_gene: TRBJ2-5
d_gene: TRBD1
abundance: .
v_gene: TRBV29-1
len: 13
CDR3aa: CSVVTGGQETQYF
CDR3nt: TGCAGCGTTGTAACAGGGGGGCAAGAGACCCAGTACTTC

j_gene: TRBJ1-5
d_gene: .
abundance: .
v_gene: TRBV19
len: 14
CDR3aa: CASSIQEAYQPQHF
CDR3nt: TGTGCCAGTAGTATACAGGAAGCCTATCAGCCCCAGCATTTT